This T cell receptor beta chain was retrieved from a study of human T cells and chemical hapten exposure (TCRdb year 2021). About the investigation overall: For sensitization, 2% DPC in acetone was applied to a roughly 2 cm by roughly 2 cm area of upper inner arm skin. Peripheral blood TCR repertoire changes were tracked in vivo in alopecia patients during primary and secondary sensitization to the hapten diphenylcyclopropenone (DPC). About 30 alopecia patients provided blood for TCR sequencing at one to four time points (pre-sensitization, 2, 6 and 24 weeks). Alopecia areata with under or over 50% scalp involvement, alopecia totalis and alopecia universalis were represented in the patient cohort, which was mostly female. Libraries were pooled for sequencing, and variation in per-sample TCR yields was attributed mainly to small differences in library volumes within the pool. Blood samples were taken from patients before sensitization (week 0) and at 2, 6 and about 24 weeks after DPC sensitization. Throughout the study period of 20 to 25 weeks, patients also received therapeutic DPC doses to the scalp every week. Patch tests used Finn chambers with 0.01% DPC on the upper back, scored after 6 days by International Contact Dermatitis Research Group standards. Points the paper makes about the study in general: Patch test score was positively correlated with the number of PT1 expanded TCRs, with significance at thresholds 8, 16 and 32 but not at 4. Compared with pre-sensitization or healthy control sets, expanded TCRs formed significantly more large CDR3 similarity clusters, which is consistent with antigen-driven responses. The number of TCRs above 1 in 1000 frequency did not change with DPC sensitization; there was no evidence of global repertoire structure alterations. Repeated subsampling changed both the strength of the expansion versus patch-test correlation and the threshold at which that correlation became significant. Because every patient had alopecia, a presumed autoimmune disease, the patients' immune response might differ from that of healthy individuals.

The sample's time point, from its label and the paper: patch test 3, about 24 weeks after DPC sensitization. The sample's treatment or condition label, decoded: therapeutic diphenylcyclopropenone sensitization with weekly scalp DPC. At each patch-test visit, blood was drawn before the patch test was applied. Patients were eligible if aged 18 to 70, diagnosed with alopecia and judged suitable for DPC therapy, and pregnant patients were excluded. Total RNA was isolated from unfractionated whole blood collected in Tempus Blood RNA tubes. The CDR3 numbers 15 residues from cysteine through phenylalanine. Only the CDR3 DNA is retained, 45 bases long and in frame from the first base. CDR1 and CDR2, per the germline V gene, are SGHNT and YENEEA. Trimming at the junction amounts to 2 bases on V and 4 bases on J, and the germline ends lie 14 bases apart. Comments on this clonotype: Its binding antigen is unknown. Qualities for individual bases were not recorded, and no much larger clone is one base off.

The method behind the library was RACE. The sequencing machine was a NextSeq 500. Library preparation attached unique molecular identifiers to individual cDNA molecules for quantitative, reproducible TCR counting. Each blood RNA sample was used to sequence both TCR alpha and TCR beta chains. The original methods were these. Samples had a median of around 92,000 TCRs, with a range from roughly 20,000 to 690,600. The Decombinator software suite was used to annotate V, J and CDR3 in the TCR reads. Every sample was subsampled to the same number of TCRs (28,000) for the PS versus PT1 abundance plots. TCRs were defined as expanded if absent before sensitization and observed at least eight times at the 2-week time point. TCRdb's own reprocessing of the public reads used fastp at Q25 and MiXCR and kept productive beta chains. Each entry is one CDR3 protein sequence, shown with its most common DNA and genes. The V and J calls here are based on TCRdb, not the publication. The sample profile shows 50,000 to 80,000 distinct CDR3 sequences; roughly 11% of them were found once. The leading ten clones occupy 2% to 3% of the sample.

The source is a woman aged 25 to 39 with alopecia areata. Some clones in this sample may be carry-over from other donors' samples. This material consisted of whole blood, taken in connection with sensitization to the hapten diphenylcyclopropenone (DPC). Rearrangement joined TRBV11-3 to TRBJ1-2, with TRBD1 as a weak D call on 5 bases. The sequenced DNA: TGTGCCAGCAGCTTACGGGGGGACGCCGGCTATGGCTACACCTTC. Its product reads: CASSLRGDAGYGYTF.